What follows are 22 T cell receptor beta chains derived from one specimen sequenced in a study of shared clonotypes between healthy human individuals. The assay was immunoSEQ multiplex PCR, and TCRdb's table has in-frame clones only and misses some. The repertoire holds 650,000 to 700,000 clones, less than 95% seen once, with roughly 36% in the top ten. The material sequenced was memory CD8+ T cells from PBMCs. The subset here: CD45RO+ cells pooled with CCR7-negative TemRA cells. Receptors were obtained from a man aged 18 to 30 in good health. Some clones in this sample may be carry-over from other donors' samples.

In DNA, the CDR3 is TGTGCCAGCAGCTTAGTTGGGTTTGGGGAGACCCAGTACTTC. Amino acids: CASSLVGFGETQYF. The rearrangement joins TRBV7-9 to TRBJ2-5; no clear D gene. In germline, CDR1 is SEHNR, CDR2 FQNEAQ (reference sequence). CDR3 length equals 14 residues. V lost 1 base to trimming and J lost 5 bases, with 11 bases between them. Filled out from reference TRBV7-9 and TRBJ2-5, the complete variable domain reads DTGVSQNPRHKITKRGQNVTFRCDPISEHNRLYWYRQTLGQGPEFLTYFQNEAQLEKSRLLSDRFSAERPKGSFSTLEIQRTEQGDSAMYLCASSLVGFGETQYFGPGTRLLVL.

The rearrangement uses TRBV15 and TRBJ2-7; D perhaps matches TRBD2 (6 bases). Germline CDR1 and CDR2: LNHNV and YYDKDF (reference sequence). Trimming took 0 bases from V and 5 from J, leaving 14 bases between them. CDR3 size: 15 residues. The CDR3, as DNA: TGTGCCACCAGCAGAGATAGAAACCCGGGGGACGAGCAGTACTTC. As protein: CATSRDRNPGDEQYF. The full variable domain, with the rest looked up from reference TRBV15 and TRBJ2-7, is DAMVIQNPRYQVTQFGKPVTLSCSQTLNHNVMYWYQQKSSQAPKLLFHYYDKDFNNEADTPDNFQSRRPNTSFCFLDIRSPGLGDTAMYLCATSRDRNPGDEQYFGPGTRLTVT.

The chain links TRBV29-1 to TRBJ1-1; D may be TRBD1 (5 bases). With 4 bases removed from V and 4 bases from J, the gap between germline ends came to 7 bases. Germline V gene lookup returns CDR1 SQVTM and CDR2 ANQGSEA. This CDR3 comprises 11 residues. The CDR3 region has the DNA TGCAGCGTTGGTGGGACCACTGAAGCTTTCTTT. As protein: CSVGGTTEAFF.

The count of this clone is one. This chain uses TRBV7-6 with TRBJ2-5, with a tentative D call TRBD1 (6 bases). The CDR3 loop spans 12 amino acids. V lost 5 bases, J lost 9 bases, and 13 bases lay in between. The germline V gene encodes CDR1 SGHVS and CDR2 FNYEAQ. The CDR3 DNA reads TGTGCCAGCAGCAACAGGGATGGGTCCCAGTACTTC. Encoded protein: CASSNRDGSQYF.

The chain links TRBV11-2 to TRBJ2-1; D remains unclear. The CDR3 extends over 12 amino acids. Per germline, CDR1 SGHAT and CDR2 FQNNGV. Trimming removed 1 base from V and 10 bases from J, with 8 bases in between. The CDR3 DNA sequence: TGTGCCAGCAGCTTAGTTGGCCCCGAGCAGTTCTTC. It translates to CASSLVGPEQFF.

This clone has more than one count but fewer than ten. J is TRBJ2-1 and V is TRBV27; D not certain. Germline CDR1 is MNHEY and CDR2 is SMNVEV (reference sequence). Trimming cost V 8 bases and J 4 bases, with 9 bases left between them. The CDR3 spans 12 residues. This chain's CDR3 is CASLSLYNEQFF. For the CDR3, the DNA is TGTGCCAGCCTAAGCCTTTACAATGAGCAGTTCTTC.

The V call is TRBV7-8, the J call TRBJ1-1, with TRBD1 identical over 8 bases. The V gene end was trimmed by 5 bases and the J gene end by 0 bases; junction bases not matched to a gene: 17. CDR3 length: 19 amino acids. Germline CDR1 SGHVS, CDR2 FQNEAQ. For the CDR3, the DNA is TGTGCCAGCAGCCCAGCAGGGGGCAGGATTGCATTTTTGAACACTGAAGCTTTCTTT. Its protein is CASSPAGGRIAFLNTEAFF.

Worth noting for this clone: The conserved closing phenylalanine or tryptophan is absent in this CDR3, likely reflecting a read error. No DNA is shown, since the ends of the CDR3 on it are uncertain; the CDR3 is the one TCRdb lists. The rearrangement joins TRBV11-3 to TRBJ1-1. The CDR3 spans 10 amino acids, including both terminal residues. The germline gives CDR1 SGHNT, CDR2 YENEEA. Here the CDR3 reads CASSLAEGRL.

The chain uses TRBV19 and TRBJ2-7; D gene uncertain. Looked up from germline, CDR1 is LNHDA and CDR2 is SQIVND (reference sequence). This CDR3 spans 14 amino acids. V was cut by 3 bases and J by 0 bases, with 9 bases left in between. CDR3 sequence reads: CASSMWGNSYEQYF. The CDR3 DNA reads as TGTGCCAGTAGTATGTGGGGAAACTCCTACGAGCAGTACTTC.

The CDR3 nucleotides read TGTGCCAGCAGCCGGCCGGGCCCCGAAAAAACCGGGGAGCTGTTTTTT. It yields the protein CASSRPGPEKTGELFF. V usage is TRBV7-9 and J usage is TRBJ2-2, with no clear D. Germline CDR1 and CDR2: SEHNR and FQNEAQ (reference sequence). The V and J ends lost 5 bases and 5 bases respectively, with 18 bases between them. This CDR3 has 16 amino acids.

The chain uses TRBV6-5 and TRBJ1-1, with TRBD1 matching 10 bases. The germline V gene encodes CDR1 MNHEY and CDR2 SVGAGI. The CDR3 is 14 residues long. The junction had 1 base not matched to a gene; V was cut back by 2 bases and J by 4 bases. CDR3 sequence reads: CASSYRTGGTEAFF. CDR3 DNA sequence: TGTGCCAGCAGTTACAGGACAGGGGGCACTGAAGCTTTCTTT.

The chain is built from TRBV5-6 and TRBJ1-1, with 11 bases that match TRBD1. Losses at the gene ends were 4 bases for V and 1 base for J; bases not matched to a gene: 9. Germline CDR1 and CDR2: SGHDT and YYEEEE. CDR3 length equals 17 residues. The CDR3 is CASSRRTGGSGNTEAFF. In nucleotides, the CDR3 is TGTGCCAGCAGCAGAAGGACAGGGGGCAGCGGGAACACTGAAGCTTTCTTT.

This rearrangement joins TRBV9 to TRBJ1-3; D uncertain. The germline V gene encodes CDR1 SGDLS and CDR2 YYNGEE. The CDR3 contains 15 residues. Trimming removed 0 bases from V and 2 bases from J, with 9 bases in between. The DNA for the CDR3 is TGTGCCAGCAGCGTAGGGGGAACCGCTGGAAACACCATATATTTT. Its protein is CASSVGGTAGNTIYF.

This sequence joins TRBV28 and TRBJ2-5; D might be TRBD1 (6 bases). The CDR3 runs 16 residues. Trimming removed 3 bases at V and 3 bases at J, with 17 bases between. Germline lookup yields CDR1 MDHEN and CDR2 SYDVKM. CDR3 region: CASSLSRGAHKETQYF. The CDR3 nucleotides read TGTGCCAGCAGTTTGAGCAGGGGCGCCCATAAAGAGACCCAGTACTTC. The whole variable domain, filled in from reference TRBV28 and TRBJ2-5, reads DVKVTQSSRYLVKRTGEKVFLECVQDMDHENMFWYRQDPGLGLRLIYFSYDVKMKEKGDIPEGYSVSREKKERFSLILESASTNQTSMYLCASSLSRGAHKETQYFGPGTRLLVL.

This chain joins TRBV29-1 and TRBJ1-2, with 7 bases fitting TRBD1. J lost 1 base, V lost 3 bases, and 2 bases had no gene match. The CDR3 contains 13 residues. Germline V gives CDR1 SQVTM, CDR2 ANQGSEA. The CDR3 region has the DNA TGCAGCGTTGAGGGGGACAGTAACTATGGCTACACCTTC. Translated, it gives CSVEGDSNYGYTF.

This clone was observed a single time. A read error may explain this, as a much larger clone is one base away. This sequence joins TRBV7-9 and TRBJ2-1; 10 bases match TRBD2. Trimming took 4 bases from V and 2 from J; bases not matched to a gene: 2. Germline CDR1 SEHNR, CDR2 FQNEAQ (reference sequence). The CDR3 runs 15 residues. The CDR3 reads CASSSGLAAYNEQFF. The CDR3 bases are TGTGCCAGCAGCTCAGGACTAGCGGCCTACAATGAGCAGTTCTTC.

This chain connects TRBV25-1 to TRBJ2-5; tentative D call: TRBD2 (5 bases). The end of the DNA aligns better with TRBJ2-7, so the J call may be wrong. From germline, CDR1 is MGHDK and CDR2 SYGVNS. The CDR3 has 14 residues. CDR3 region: CASSERRVWDEQYF. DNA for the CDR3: TGTGCCAGCAGTGAAAGGCGGGTGTGGGACGAGCAGTACTTC.

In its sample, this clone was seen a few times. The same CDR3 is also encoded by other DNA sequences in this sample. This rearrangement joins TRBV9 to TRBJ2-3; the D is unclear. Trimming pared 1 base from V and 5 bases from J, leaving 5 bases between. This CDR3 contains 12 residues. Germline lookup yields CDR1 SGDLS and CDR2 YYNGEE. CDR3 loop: CASSVNQDTQYF. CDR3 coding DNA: TGTGCCAGCAGCGTAAATCAAGATACGCAGTATTTT.

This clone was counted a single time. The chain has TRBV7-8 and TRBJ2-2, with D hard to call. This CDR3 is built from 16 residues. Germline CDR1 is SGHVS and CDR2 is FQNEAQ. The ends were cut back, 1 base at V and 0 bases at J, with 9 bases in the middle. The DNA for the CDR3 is TGTGCCAGCAGCTTAGGTCAGTTCGCGAACACCGGGGAGCTGTTTTTT. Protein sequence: CASSLGQFANTGELFF. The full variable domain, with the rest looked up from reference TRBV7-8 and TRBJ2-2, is GAGVSQSPRYKVAKRGQDVALRCDPISGHVSLFWYQQALGQGPEFLTYFQNEAQLDKSGLPSDRFFAERPEGSVSTLKIQRTQQEDSAVYLCASSLGQFANTGELFFGEGSRLTVL.

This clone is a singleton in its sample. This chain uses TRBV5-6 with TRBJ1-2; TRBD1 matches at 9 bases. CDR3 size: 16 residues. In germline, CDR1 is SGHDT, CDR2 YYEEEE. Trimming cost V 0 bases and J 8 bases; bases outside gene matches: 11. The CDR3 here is CASSLVPGQGSTGYTF. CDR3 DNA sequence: TGTGCCAGCAGCTTGGTCCCGGGACAGGGATCCACCGGCTACACCTTC.

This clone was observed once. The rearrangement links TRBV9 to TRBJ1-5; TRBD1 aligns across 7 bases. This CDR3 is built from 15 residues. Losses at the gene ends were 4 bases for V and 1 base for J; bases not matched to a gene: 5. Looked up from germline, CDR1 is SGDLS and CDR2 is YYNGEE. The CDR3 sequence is CASSPYRGSNQPQHF. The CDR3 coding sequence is TGTGCCAGCAGCCCCTACAGGGGCAGCAATCAGCCCCAGCATTTT.

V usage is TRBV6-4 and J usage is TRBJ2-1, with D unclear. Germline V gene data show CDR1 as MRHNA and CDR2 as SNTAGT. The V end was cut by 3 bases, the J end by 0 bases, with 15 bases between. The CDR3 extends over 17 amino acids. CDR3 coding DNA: TGTGCCAGCAGTGATTTTACTATCAAGAGCTCCTACAATGAGCAGTTCTTC. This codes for CASSDFTIKSSYNEQFF.